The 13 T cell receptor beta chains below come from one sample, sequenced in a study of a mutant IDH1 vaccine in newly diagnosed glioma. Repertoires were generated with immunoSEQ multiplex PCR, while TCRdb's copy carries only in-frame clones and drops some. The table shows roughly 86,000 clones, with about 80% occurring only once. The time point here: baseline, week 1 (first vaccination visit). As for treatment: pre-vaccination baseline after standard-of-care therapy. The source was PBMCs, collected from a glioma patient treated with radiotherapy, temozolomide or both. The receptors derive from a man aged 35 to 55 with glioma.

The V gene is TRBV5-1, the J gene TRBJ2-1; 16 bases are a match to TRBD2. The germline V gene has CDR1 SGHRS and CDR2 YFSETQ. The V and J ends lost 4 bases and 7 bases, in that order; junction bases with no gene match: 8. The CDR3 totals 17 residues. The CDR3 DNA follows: TGCGCCAGCAGCCCCGGGACTAGCGGGGGGGCCGGTAATGAGCAGTTCTTC. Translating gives CASSPGTSGGAGNEQFF. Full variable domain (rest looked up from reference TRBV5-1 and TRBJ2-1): KAGVTQTPRYLIKTRGQQVTLSCSPISGHRSVSWYQQTPGQGLQFLFEYFSETQRNKGNFPGRFSGRQFSNSRSEMNVSTLELGDSALYLCASSPGTSGGAGNEQFFGPGTRLTVL.

CDR3 loop: CASRGMASSTGELFF. The DNA of the CDR3 is TGTGCCAGCAGGGGTATGGCCTCAAGCACCGGGGAGCTGTTTTTT. The J gene is TRBJ2-2, the V gene TRBV6-5; D is unresolved. This CDR3 spans 15 amino acids. Germline V gene data show CDR1 as MNHEY and CDR2 as SVGAGI. V was clipped by 6 bases and J by 4 bases, with 15 bases between them.

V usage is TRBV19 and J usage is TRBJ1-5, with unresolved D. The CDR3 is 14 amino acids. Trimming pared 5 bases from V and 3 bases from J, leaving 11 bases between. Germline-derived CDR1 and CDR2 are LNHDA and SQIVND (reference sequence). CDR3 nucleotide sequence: TGTGCCAGTAGTTCTACAGCTATCAATCAGCCCCAGCATTTT. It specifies CASSSTAINQPQHF.

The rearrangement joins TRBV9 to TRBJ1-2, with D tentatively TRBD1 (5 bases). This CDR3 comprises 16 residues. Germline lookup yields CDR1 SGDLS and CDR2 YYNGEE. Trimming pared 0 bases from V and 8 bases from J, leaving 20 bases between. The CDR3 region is CASSVATGQRSGGYTF. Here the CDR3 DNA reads TGTGCCAGCAGCGTAGCTACGGGTCAGAGATCAGGGGGCTACACCTTC.

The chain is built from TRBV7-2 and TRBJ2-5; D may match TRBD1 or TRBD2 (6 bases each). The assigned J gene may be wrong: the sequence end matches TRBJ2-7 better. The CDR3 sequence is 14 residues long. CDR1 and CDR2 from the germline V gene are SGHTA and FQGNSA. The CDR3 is CASSSEGGSYEQYF. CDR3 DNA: TGTGCCAGCAGCTCTGAGGGGGGCTCCTACGAGCAGTACTTC.

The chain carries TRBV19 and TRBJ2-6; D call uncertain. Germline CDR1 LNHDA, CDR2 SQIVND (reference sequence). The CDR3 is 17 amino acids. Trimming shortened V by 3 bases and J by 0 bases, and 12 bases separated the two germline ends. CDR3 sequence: CASSISNSRSGANVLTF. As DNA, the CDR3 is TGTGCCAGTAGTATTTCCAACAGCCGCTCTGGGGCCAACGTCCTGACTTTC.

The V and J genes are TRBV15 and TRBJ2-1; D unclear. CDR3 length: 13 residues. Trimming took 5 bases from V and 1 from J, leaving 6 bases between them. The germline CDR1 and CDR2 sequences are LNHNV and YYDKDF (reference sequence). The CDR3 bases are TGTGCCACCAGCCCTCGGTCCTACAATGAGCAGTTCTTC. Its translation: CATSPRSYNEQFF.

The CDR3 is CASTPGTSGSFEQFF. DNA for the CDR3: TGTGCCAGCACCCCAGGGACTAGTGGGTCGTTTGAGCAGTTCTTC. The gene calls are TRBV13 and TRBJ2-1; 8 nucleotides match TRBD2. Germline assignment: CDR1 PRHDT and CDR2 FYEKMQ (reference sequence). The trim removed 7 bases at V and 9 bases at J, leaving 14 bases unmatched. This CDR3 has 15 amino acids.

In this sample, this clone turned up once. The CDR3 DNA sequence: TGTGCCAGCGGAGACAGCGAACGCCCCCTCCACTTT. Translating gives CASGDSERPLHF. V usage is TRBV6-1 and J usage is TRBJ1-6, with TRBD1 as a possible D gene (5 bases). V was shortened by 8 bases and J by 13 bases, with 15 bases between the two germline ends. The CDR3 length is 12 residues. Germline CDR1 MNHNS, CDR2 SASEGT.

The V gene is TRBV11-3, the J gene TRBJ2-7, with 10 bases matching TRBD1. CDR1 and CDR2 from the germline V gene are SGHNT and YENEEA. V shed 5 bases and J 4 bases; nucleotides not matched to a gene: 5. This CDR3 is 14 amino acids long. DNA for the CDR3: TGTGCCAGCAGCCCAGGGGGACAGGGGTACGAGCAGTACTTC. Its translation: CASSPGGQGYEQYF.

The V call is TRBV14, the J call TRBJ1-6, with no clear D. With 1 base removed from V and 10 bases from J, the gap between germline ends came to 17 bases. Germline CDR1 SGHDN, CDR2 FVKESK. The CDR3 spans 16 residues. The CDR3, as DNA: TGTGCCAGCAGCCAAGCGGGGAAGGGTACCTTCTCACCCCTCCACTTT. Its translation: CASSQAGKGTFSPLHF. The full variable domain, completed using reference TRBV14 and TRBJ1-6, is EAGVTQFPSHSVIEKGQTVTLRCDPISGHDNLYWYRRVMGKEIKFLLHFVKESKQDESGMPNNRFLAERTGGTYSTLKVQPAELEDSGVYFCASSQAGKGTFSPLHFGNGTRLTVT.

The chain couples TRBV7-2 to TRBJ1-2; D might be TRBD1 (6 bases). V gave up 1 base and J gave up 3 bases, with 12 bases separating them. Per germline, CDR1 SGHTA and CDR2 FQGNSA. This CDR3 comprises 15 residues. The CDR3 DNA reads TGTGCCAGCAGCTTAGTGGGACACCATGACTATGGCTACACCTTC. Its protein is CASSLVGHHDYGYTF.

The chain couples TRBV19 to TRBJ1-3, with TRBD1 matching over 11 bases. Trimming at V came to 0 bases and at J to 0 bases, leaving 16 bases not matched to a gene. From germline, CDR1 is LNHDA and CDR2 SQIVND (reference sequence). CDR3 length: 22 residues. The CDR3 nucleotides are TGTGCCAGTAGTATAGAGGGACAGGGGGTCTTCTCTTCCCTAAGCTCTGGAAACACCATATATTTT. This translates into CASSIEGQGVFSSLSSGNTIYF.